This TCR beta chain was sequenced during a study of cytomegalovirus exposure and HLA in healthy donors. Study-level findings and limits: Most TCRs appeared rarely, but some public TCRs recurred in many donors.

Repertoires were generated with immunoSEQ multiplex PCR, while TCRdb's copy carries only in-frame clones and drops some. The table includes hundreds of thousands of clones, approximately 90% detected once. For this clone: Its antigen is undetermined. A read error may account for a junction end that differs from germline.

Germline CDR1 and CDR2: SSHAT and FNYEAQ (reference sequence). The CDR3 loop spans 21 amino acids. The clonotype comes from a woman aged 18-29 years in good health and CMV-seronegative. The material sequenced was PBMCs. The J gene is TRBJ1-1, the V gene TRBV7-7; possible D gene TRBD1, 5 bases. CDR3 nucleotides: TGTGCTAGCAGCCCGATAGCAACCGGGCCAGGGTTACGAAGCCTGAACACTGAAGCTTTCTTT. It specifies CASSPIATGPGLRSLNTEAFF.